These 24 T cell receptor beta chains were sequenced from one sample in a study of CD8+ T cells in alopecia areata (dated by TCRdb to the late 2010s). Receptors were amplified or captured by the immunoSEQ multiplex PCR assay. To provide template for TCR sequencing, every sample had RNA extracted and reverse transcribed into cDNA. Sourced from immuneACCESS, this table was stored by TCRdb with only in-frame sequences that have V and J called. A share of the clones is absent; for the studies checked, an unresolved V gene accounts for under half, and the remainder has no known explanation. The sample includes around 7,000 clones, with 65% to 75% observed a single time. Roughly a fifth of the sample is in the top ten clones. What this sample's time point label stands for: baseline before oral tofacitinib. Peripheral blood and lesional scalp punch biopsies were obtained from patients with alopecia areata.

Here the sequenced sample was skin, taken at week 0. The origin of the receptors is a human donor with alopecia areata.

The chain carries TRBV9 and TRBJ1-6; tentatively, D is TRBD1 (6 bases). The CDR3 has 15 residues. The V end was cut by 7 bases, the J end by 3 bases, with 14 bases between. Germline V gene lookup returns CDR1 SGDLS and CDR2 YYNGEE. As DNA, the CDR3 is TGTGCCAGCTCCTATGAGGGGGGCTATAATTCACCCCTCCACTTT. This sequence encodes CASSYEGGYNSPLHF. The complete variable domain, with remaining parts taken from reference TRBV9 and TRBJ1-6, reads DSGVTQTPKHLITATGQRVTLRCSPRSGDLSVYWYQQSLDQGLQFLIQYYNGEERAKGNILERFSAQQFPDLHSELNLSSLELGDSALYFCASSYEGGYNSPLHFGNGTRLTVT.

This clone was recorded a few times. This sequence joins TRBV4-3 and TRBJ2-3; 9 bases line up with TRBD2. The junction had 2 bases not matched to a gene; V was cut back by 0 bases and J by 4 bases. CDR3 length equals 15 residues. CDR1 is LGHNA, CDR2 YSLEER, per germline. The CDR3 DNA reads TGCGCCAGCAGCCAAGAGCGGGGGGGCCCAGATACGCAGTATTTT. It codes for CASSQERGGPDTQYF.

The chain couples TRBV5-5 to TRBJ2-5; no clear D gene. Germline loops: CDR1 SGHKS, CDR2 YYEKEE (reference sequence). The CDR3 consists of 13 residues. The V and J ends lost 2 bases and 1 base respectively, with 6 bases between them. CDR3 sequence (DNA): TGTGCCAGCAGCTTACAGCCCCAAGAGACCCAGTACTTC. It specifies CASSLQPQETQYF.

V usage is TRBV4-2 and J usage is TRBJ1-2, with D possibly TRBD1 on 6 matching bases. CDR3 length: 13 amino acids. CDR1 is LGHNA, CDR2 YNFKEQ, per germline. The V gene lost 0 bases and the J gene lost 7 bases, with 9 bases spanning the gap. The CDR3 is CASSQDEGGGYTF. In nucleotides, the CDR3 is TGTGCCAGCAGCCAAGATGAAGGGGGTGGCTACACCTTC.

The chain carries TRBV30 and TRBJ1-5; 8 positions agree with TRBD1. V was pared by 2 bases and J by 7 bases, with 4 bases of the junction left unmatched. The germline CDR1 and CDR2 sequences are GTSNPN and SVGIG (reference sequence). The CDR3 is 13 amino acids. The CDR3 DNA follows: TGTGCCTGGAGTTTGGACAGGGCACAGCCCCAGCATTTT. Its protein product is CAWSLDRAQPQHF.

V gene TRBV6-6 combines with J gene TRBJ2-4; D is undetermined. Germline-derived CDR1 and CDR2 are MNHNY and SVGAGI (reference sequence). The CDR3 sequence is 15 residues long. V lost 6 bases to trimming and J lost 0 bases, with 12 bases between them. CDR3 DNA sequence: TGTGCCAGCAGCCCCTTTGTGGCAGCCAAAAACATTCAGTACTTC. It codes for CASSPFVAAKNIQYF.

This clone has a single count. The CDR3: CASSPTAGGYGYTF. CDR3 DNA: TGTGCCAGCAGCCCCACAGCCGGGGGCTATGGCTACACCTTC. The chain employs TRBV9 and TRBJ1-2, with D possibly TRBD1 on 5 matching bases. Germline V gene data show CDR1 as SGDLS and CDR2 as YYNGEE. The CDR3 sequence is 14 residues long. V lost 4 bases to trimming and J lost 4 bases, with 14 bases between them.

With respect to this clone: An end of the junction differs from the germline gene, which may be a read error. This chain uses TRBV5-1 with TRBJ2-3; 12 nucleotides match TRBD2. The CDR3 is 18 residues long. Germline V gene data show CDR1 as SGHRS and CDR2 as YFSETQ. The CDR3, as DNA: TGCGCCAGCACCCTTGGACTGCGGACTAGCGGGGTGGCAGATATGCAGTATTTT. Translating it yields CASTLGLRTSGVADMQYF.

J is TRBJ1-3 and V is TRBV7-6; TRBD1 is a possible D gene (6 bases). The V gene's germline CDR1 is SGHVS and CDR2 FNYEAQ. This CDR3 spans 16 amino acids. Trimming removed 5 bases at V and 4 bases at J, with 18 bases between. The CDR3 loop reads CASSLGQTVGGNTIYF. DNA of the CDR3: TGTGCCAGCAGCCTAGGACAGACAGTGGGAGGAAACACCATATATTTT. Filled out from reference TRBV7-6 and TRBJ1-3, the complete variable domain reads GAGVSQSPRYKVTKRGQDVALRCDPISGHVSLYWYRQALGQGPEFLTYFNYEAQQDKSGLPNDRFSAERPEGSISTLTIQRTEQRDSAMYRCASSLGQTVGGNTIYFGEGSWLTVV.

CDR3 coding DNA: TGTGCCAGCAGCGACACAGGGGATTCACCCCTCCACTTT. It specifies CASSDTGDSPLHF. The J gene is TRBJ1-6, the V gene TRBV7-2; TRBD1 aligns across 7 bases. CDR1 SGHTA and CDR2 FQGNSA come from the germline V gene. V was pared by 5 bases and J by 8 bases, with 3 bases of the junction left unmatched. CDR3 length equals 13 residues.

The V gene is TRBV25-1, the J gene TRBJ2-6, with 7 bases that match TRBD1. There are 15 residues in the CDR3. V dropped 2 bases and J dropped 2; count of bases not matched to a gene: 0. Germline V gene sequence: CDR1 MGHDK, CDR2 SYGVNS. Here the CDR3 DNA reads TGTGCCAGCAGTGAAGACAGGGCTGGGGCCAACGTCCTGACTTTC. It yields the protein CASSEDRAGANVLTF.

This rearrangement joins TRBV29-1 to TRBJ2-3; D possibly corresponds to TRBD1 (6 bases). This CDR3 comprises 13 residues. Germline CDR1 and CDR2: SQVTM and ANQGSEA. V was clipped by 6 bases and J by 0 bases, with 10 bases between them. The CDR3 protein is CSVEQGSTDTQYF. The DNA for the CDR3 is TGCAGCGTCGAACAGGGTAGCACAGATACGCAGTATTTT.

The DNA of the CDR3 is TGCGCCAGCAGCCAAGAAGGAGGGGGCGCCTATGGCTACACCTTC. Translation: CASSQEGGGAYGYTF. J is TRBJ1-2 and V is TRBV4-1, with 7 bases identical to TRBD1. CDR3 length equals 15 residues. Germline V CDR1 and CDR2: MGHRA, YSYEKL. V lost 0 bases, J lost 4 bases, and 5 bases stayed unmatched.

This clone was found a few times. The J gene is TRBJ2-3, the V gene TRBV7-2; possibly TRBD1 or TRBD2 for D (5 bases each). Germline-derived CDR1 and CDR2 are SGHTA and FQGNSA. The CDR3 is made up of 13 amino acids. V dropped 5 bases and J dropped 2 bases, with 8 bases sitting between them. This chain's CDR3 is CASSPGATDTQYF. The DNA for the CDR3 is TGTGCCAGCAGCCCCGGGGCCACAGATACGCAGTATTTT.

V usage is TRBV9 and J usage is TRBJ1-1; TRBD1 aligns across 9 bases. The length of the CDR3 is 15 residues. Germline V CDR1 and CDR2: SGDLS, YYNGEE. The V and J ends lost 0 bases and 1 base, in that order; junction bases with no gene match: 1. CDR3 nucleotides: TGTGCCAGCAGCGTAGAGGGACAGGGGAACACTGAAGCTTTCTTT. It specifies CASSVEGQGNTEAFF.

The chain has TRBV12-5 and TRBJ2-5; D gene uncertain. The CDR3 sequence is 14 residues long. The germline V gene has CDR1 LGHNT and CDR2 FRNRAP. Trimming shortened V by 2 bases and J by 0 bases, and 7 bases separated the two germline ends. The CDR3 bases are TGTGCTAGTGGTTTGACAGCGTACCAAGAGACCCAGTACTTC. Translation gives CASGLTAYQETQYF.

This clone has only a few counts. V gene TRBV4-1 combines with J gene TRBJ2-7, with D possibly matching TRBD1 (6 bases). CDR1 MGHRA and CDR2 YSYEKL come from the germline V gene. V lost 0 bases and J lost 3, with 15 bases in between. The CDR3 runs 16 residues. This chain's CDR3 is CASSQEWTAKRYEQYF. As DNA, the CDR3 is TGCGCCAGCAGCCAAGAATGGACAGCGAAACGCTACGAGCAGTACTTC.

V and J are TRBV5-4 and TRBJ1-1; weak D call: TRBD1 (5 bases). Germline CDR1 SGHNT, CDR2 YYREEE (reference sequence). V lost 0 bases and J 4 bases, leaving 13 bases between the germline ends. The CDR3 is made up of 15 amino acids. For the CDR3, the DNA is TGTGCCAGCAGCTTGGGGGGGGACCGAGGCACTGAAGCTTTCTTT. Its translation: CASSLGGDRGTEAFF.

CDR3 in DNA: TGTGCCAGCAGCTTGAAGTTGGGGAGCACCGGGGAGCTGTTTTTT. Translation: CASSLKLGSTGELFF. This rearrangement joins TRBV5-4 to TRBJ2-2, with D possibly being TRBD2 (5 bases). The CDR3 has 15 residues. CDR1 SGHNT and CDR2 YYREEE come from the germline V gene (reference sequence). The ends were cut back, 1 base at V and 4 bases at J, with 11 bases in the middle.

The CDR3, as DNA: TGTGCCAGCAGCCAAGATGAGCGGGGGGTCGCGAATGAGCAGTTCTTC. Translating gives CASSQDERGVANEQFF. The chain combines TRBV4-2 with TRBJ2-1; 9 bases agree with TRBD2. J lost 7 bases, V lost 0 bases, and 7 bases had no gene match. Germline CDR1 LGHNA, CDR2 YNFKEQ. This CDR3 is built from 16 residues.

The chain employs TRBV4-1 and TRBJ2-7, with D perhaps matching TRBD2 (5 bases). This CDR3 has 15 residues. Trimming removed 4 bases at V and 0 bases at J, with 13 bases between. Germline CDR1 reads MGHRA; CDR2 reads YSYEKL. The CDR3 sequence is CASSPKMGSSYEQYF. CDR3 DNA sequence: TGCGCCAGCAGCCCGAAGATGGGGAGCTCCTACGAGCAGTACTTC.

V usage is TRBV5-1 and J usage is TRBJ2-1, with TRBD2 matching 10 bases. There are 14 residues in the CDR3. V was clipped by 4 bases and J by 9 bases; unmatched bases: 7. Germline CDR1 is SGHRS and CDR2 is YFSETQ. The DNA for the CDR3 is TGCGCCAGCAGCCTGATGGGACTAGCGCCTGAGCAGTTCTTC. Translation gives CASSLMGLAPEQFF.

V and J are TRBV5-1 and TRBJ1-2; weak D call: TRBD1 (6 bases). The CDR3 covers 13 residues. Germline assignment: CDR1 SGHRS and CDR2 YFSETQ. V lost 3 bases and J lost 4, with 10 bases in between. The CDR3 spells CASSSQGFYGYTF. The CDR3 nucleotides are TGCGCCAGCAGCTCACAGGGTTTCTATGGCTACACCTTC.

J is TRBJ2-7 and V is TRBV2; D is uncertain. Trimming shortened V by 4 bases and J by 4 bases, and 5 bases separated the two germline ends. Germline V CDR1 and CDR2: SNHLY, FYNNEI. The CDR3 runs 11 residues. CDR3 protein: CASSGYYEQYF. The DNA for the CDR3 is TGTGCCAGCAGTGGATATTACGAGCAGTACTTC.